These T cell receptor beta chains were read from a single sample in a study of metastatic and nonmetastatic thyroid tumors. TCRdb re-analyzed the PCR reads through MiXCR. The sample contains just under 4,000 clones, 20% to 25% of which appear only once. The sequenced sample was tumor tissue. The receptors were sampled from a male donor with papillary thyroid cancer or a benign thyroid nodule (not recorded which). Some clones in this sample may be carry-over from other donors' samples. Each CDR3 is given with its conserved first and last residue. Each record gives: clone size, J gene, V gene, CDR3 length, D gene, CDR3 DNA, CDR3 protein. The D gene is left open where the match is weak. Only part of the rows carry a size: once, few, many, or a class if the clone is expanded.

size: few; J: TRBJ2-2; V: TRBV6-6; length: 16; D: TRBD2; DNA: TGTGCCAGCAGTTACTCTGGGACTAGCGGGATCTGGGAGCTGTTTTTT; CDR3: CASSYSGTSGIWELFF
size: medium-sized; J: TRBJ1-1; V: TRBV4-1; length: 13; D: .; DNA: TGCGCCAGCAGCCAATCAGAGAATACTGAAGCTTTCTTT; CDR3: CASSQSENTEAFF
size: large; J: TRBJ2-5; V: TRBV7-2; length: 15; D: .; DNA: TGTGCCAGCAGCCGCGGAGGGGGGAGGTTAAAGACCCAGTACTTC; CDR3: CASSRGGGRLKTQYF
size: few; J: TRBJ2-7; V: TRBV6-2/TRBV6-3; length: 12; D: TRBD1; DNA: TGTGCCAGCCCCGGACAGGGAAACGAGCAGTACTTC; CDR3: CASPGQGNEQYF
size: .; J: TRBJ1-2; V: TRBV6-1; length: 15; D: TRBD1; DNA: TGTGCCAGCAGGAGGGACAGCCCCGCGTGGTTTGGCTACACCTTC; CDR3: CASRRDSPAWFGYTF
size: .; J: TRBJ2-1; V: TRBV15; length: 13; D: .; DNA: TGTGCCGTCCAGGAGAGCTCCTACAATGAGCAGTTCTTC; CDR3: CAVQESSYNEQFF
size: large; J: TRBJ1-5; V: TRBV19; length: 11; D: .; DNA: TGTGCCAGTAGTACGGGGGTGACCCAGCATTTT; CDR3: CASSTGVTQHF
size: once; J: TRBJ1-6; V: TRBV11-3; length: 15; D: TRBD1; DNA: TGTGCCAGCAGTTTAGGGGGACAGGTTAATTCACCCCTCCACTTT; CDR3: CASSLGGQVNSPLHF
size: medium-sized; J: TRBJ1-6; V: TRBV11-2; length: 15; D: .; DNA: TGTGCCAGCAGCTTTGCCGGGCTCTATAATTCACCCCTCCACTTT; CDR3: CASSFAGLYNSPLHF
size: .; J: TRBJ2-7; V: TRBV15; length: 15; D: TRBD1; DNA: TGTGCCACCAGCAGTGCCGGACAGGGGGGGTACGAGCAGTACTTC; CDR3: CATSSAGQGGYEQYF
size: .; J: TRBJ2-7; V: TRBV7-2; length: 14; D: .; DNA: TGTGCCAGCAGCTTACAGACAGGAGCCTACGAGCAGTACTTC; CDR3: CASSLQTGAYEQYF
size: few; J: TRBJ2-2; V: TRBV12-3/TRBV12-4; length: 15; D: .; DNA: TGTGCCAGCAGTTCGGGACCCTCGGGAACCGGTGAGCTGTTTTTT; CDR3: CASSSGPSGTGELFF
size: hyperexpanded; J: TRBJ2-7; V: TRBV6-2/TRBV6-3; length: 13; D: TRBD2; DNA: TGTGCCAGCAGTGTCGGACTAGCGGGAGAGCAGTACTTC; CDR3: CASSVGLAGEQYF
size: large; J: TRBJ1-5; V: TRBV28; length: 14; D: .; DNA: TGTGCCAGCAGGTGGCCCTATAGCAATCAGCCCCAGCATTTT; CDR3: CASRWPYSNQPQHF
size: many; J: TRBJ1-2; V: TRBV18; length: 15; D: .; DNA: TGTGCCAGCTCATCCCGGGAGCGACTCATTGATGGCTACACCTTC; CDR3: CASSSRERLIDGYTF
size: .; J: TRBJ2-2; V: TRBV4-2; length: 14; D: TRBD2; DNA: TGTGCCAGCAGCCAAGAGGGGAGGGGCGGGGAGCTGTTTTTT; CDR3: CASSQEGRGGELFF
size: few; J: TRBJ2-3; V: TRBV6-4; length: 15; D: .; DNA: TGTGCCAGCAGTGAGGAGGTTTCAGGCACAGATACGCAGTATTTT; CDR3: CASSEEVSGTDTQYF
size: many; J: TRBJ2-7; V: TRBV4-1; length: 18; D: .; DNA: TGCGCCAGCAGCCAAGAGCGAGCTTTTCGGGGGAGTGGGGTGGAGCAGTACTTC; CDR3: CASSQERAFRGSGVEQYF
size: many; J: TRBJ2-5; V: TRBV14; length: 14; D: TRBD1; DNA: TGTGCCAGCAGCCAACCAGGGGGCTCCCGGACCCAGTACTTC; CDR3: CASSQPGGSRTQYF
size: .; J: TRBJ1-2; V: TRBV6-2/TRBV6-3; length: 13; D: .; DNA: TGTGCCAGCAGTCACGACAGGAGAAGGGGCTACACCTTC; CDR3: CASSHDRRRGYTF
size: .; J: TRBJ2-2; V: TRBV6-2/TRBV6-3; length: 15; D: .; DNA: TGTGCCAGCAGGCCACAAGGTTGGAATTACGGGGAGCTGTTTTTT; CDR3: CASRPQGWNYGELFF
size: .; J: TRBJ1-5; V: TRBV6-2/TRBV6-3; length: 15; D: .; DNA: TGTGCCAGCAGTTACGCCCCGGGGATGGGTCATCCCCAGCATTTT; CDR3: CASSYAPGMGHPQHF
size: .; J: TRBJ2-3; V: TRBV4-1; length: 18; D: TRBD2; DNA: TGCGCCAGCAGCCAAGATACTAGCGGAGCTCCTAGCACAGATACGCAGTATTTT; CDR3: CASSQDTSGAPSTDTQYF
size: many; J: TRBJ2-5; V: TRBV7-2; length: 15; D: .; DNA: TGTGCCAGTAGCTTACAAATTAGTTGGCAAGAGACCCAGTACTTC; CDR3: CASSLQISWQETQYF
size: few; J: TRBJ2-5; V: TRBV6-1; length: 14; D: TRBD1; DNA: TGTGCCAGCAGTCGATCGGACAGGGAAAAGACCCAGTACTTC; CDR3: CASSRSDREKTQYF
size: medium-sized; J: TRBJ2-1; V: TRBV5-1; length: 14; D: .; DNA: TGCGCCAGCAGCTTGGCTCAGGGATACAATGAGCAGTTCTTC; CDR3: CASSLAQGYNEQFF
size: .; J: TRBJ2-1; V: TRBV6-4; length: 17; D: TRBD1; DNA: TGTGCCAGCAGCAAAGGGACAGGGGGATCACACTACAATGAGCAGTTCTTC; CDR3: CASSKGTGGSHYNEQFF
size: .; J: TRBJ1-6; V: TRBV30; length: 13; D: .; DNA: TGTGCCTGGGGGAACTCCTATAATTCACCCCTCCACTTT; CDR3: CAWGNSYNSPLHF
size: few; J: TRBJ1-1; V: TRBV6-1; length: 12; D: .; DNA: TGTGCCAGCAGGAGGTCGGACACTGAAGCTTTCTTT; CDR3: CASRRSDTEAFF
size: .; J: TRBJ2-2; V: TRBV24-1; length: 20; D: TRBD2; DNA: TGTGCCACCAGTGATTTTGCGACCGGGACTAGCGGGGGGGACACCGGGGAGCTGTTTTTT; CDR3: CATSDFATGTSGGDTGELFF
size: medium-sized; J: TRBJ2-1; V: TRBV27; length: 14; D: .; DNA: TGTGCCAGCAGCCTCCTTGACTCCTACAATGAGCAGTTCTTC; CDR3: CASSLLDSYNEQFF
size: few; J: TRBJ2-2; V: TRBV24-1; length: 16; D: .; DNA: TGTGCCACCAGTTTCGGGGCGATAATGAACACCGGGGAGCTGTTTTTT; CDR3: CATSFGAIMNTGELFF
size: few; J: TRBJ2-7; V: TRBV27; length: 13; D: .; DNA: TGTGCCAGCAGTTTAGCCGGGGATTCCGAGCAGTACTTC; CDR3: CASSLAGDSEQYF
size: .; J: TRBJ2-7; V: TRBV11-3; length: 16; D: TRBD2; DNA: TGTGCCAGCAGCCTAGGGGTGGCTAGCGGGAACTACGAGCAGTACTTC; CDR3: CASSLGVASGNYEQYF
size: medium-sized; J: TRBJ2-1; V: TRBV5-1; length: 16; D: TRBD2; DNA: TGCGCCAGCAGCCCCGGGACTAGCGGGCCCTACAATGAGCAGTTCTTC; CDR3: CASSPGTSGPYNEQFF
size: many; J: TRBJ2-1; V: TRBV11-3; length: 16; D: TRBD2; DNA: TGTGCCAGCTCCATCGGAGTGGGACTAGCGGACAATGAGCAGTTCTTC; CDR3: CASSIGVGLADNEQFF
size: .; J: TRBJ2-7; V: TRBV12-3/TRBV12-4; length: 13; D: TRBD1; DNA: TGTGCCACCAGGGCAAGGGGGCACTACGAGCAGTACTTC; CDR3: CATRARGHYEQYF
size: few; J: TRBJ2-2; V: TRBV6-5; length: 16; D: .; DNA: TGTGCCAGCAGTTTATTCGGGACGGTGAACACCGGGGAGCTGTTTTTT; CDR3: CASSLFGTVNTGELFF
size: .; J: TRBJ1-2; V: TRBV28; length: 14; D: .; DNA: TGTGCCAGCAATGAGGGCAGGGGTCGTGATGGCTACACCTTC; CDR3: CASNEGRGRDGYTF
size: medium-sized; J: TRBJ2-7; V: TRBV29-1; length: 12; D: .; DNA: TGCAGCGTCCGGGACAACTCCTACGAGCAGTACTTC; CDR3: CSVRDNSYEQYF